These 30 T cell receptor beta chains were sequenced from one sample in a study of T cells in Graves' hyperthyroidism and ophthalmopathy. TCR beta CDR3 sequences were amplified from RNA transcripts. The HTBI primer set served for first-round RT-PCR of the TCR CDR3. TCRdb processed the multiplex PCR reads anew with MiXCR; each CDR3 protein has one entry. The repertoire consists of 700,000 or so distinct CDR3 sequences, with roughly 15% occurring once and the leading ten covering about 12%. Sequenced material: blood. The receptors here all came from a woman between 45 and 65 years old with Graves' ophthalmopathy.

This clonotype was recorded once. This chain connects TRBV6-6 to TRBJ2-2, with D possibly being TRBD1 (5 bases). Trimming took 0 bases from V and 4 from J, leaving 12 bases between them. Germline lookup yields CDR1 MNHNY and CDR2 SVGAGI (reference sequence). This CDR3 contains 16 residues. CDR3 nucleotide sequence: TGTGCCAGCAGTTACTCCCCAGGGATCTCCACCGGGGAGCTGTTTTTT. This codes for CASSYSPGISTGELFF.

This clonotype showed up just a few times. This chain joins TRBV30 and TRBJ2-6; D not resolved. CDR1 and CDR2 from the germline V gene are GTSNPN and SVGIG (reference sequence). This CDR3 region has 14 residues. Deletions cut 1 base from V and 0 bases from J, with 4 bases between. CDR3 DNA: TGTGCCTGGAGTGCGGTCTCTGGGGCCAACGTCCTGACTTTC. Encoded protein: CAWSAVSGANVLTF.

Remarks on this clonotype: This may be a read error, as it is one base from a much larger clone. The rearrangement uses TRBV7-8 and TRBJ2-1; D is perhaps TRBD2 (5 bases). Looked up from germline, CDR1 is SGHVS and CDR2 is FQNEAQ. CDR3 size: 18 residues. The ends were cut back, 3 bases at V and 8 bases at J, with 26 bases in the middle. DNA of the CDR3: TGTGCCAGCAGCTTCATCCTTAGGACTGTTCCAACCCCCCATGAGCAGTTCTTC. This translates into CASSFILRTVPTPHEQFF.

This clonotype appeared many times. This chain connects TRBV27 to TRBJ2-1; D uncertain. The CDR3 length is 14 residues. Germline V CDR1 and CDR2: MNHEY, SMNVEV (reference sequence). The V end was cut by 5 bases, the J end by 3 bases, with 11 bases between. The CDR3 loop is CASSLSEFYNEQFF. CDR3 DNA: TGTGCCAGCAGTCTTTCGGAGTTCTACAATGAGCAGTTCTTC.

V is TRBV25-1 and J is TRBJ1-2, with TRBD1 matching 11 bases. V lost 4 bases to trimming and J lost 4 bases; unmatched junction nucleotides: 5. CDR1 and CDR2 (germline): MGHDK, SYGVNS. This CDR3 has 15 residues. The CDR3, as DNA: TGTGCCAGCAGTGGGGACAGGGGGGAACTCTATGGCTACACCTTC. It encodes CASSGDRGELYGYTF.

A note on this clonotype: The CDR3 end shows no conserved phenylalanine or tryptophan, and so a read error is likely. The genes are TRBV24-1 and TRBJ2-5, with 7 bases lining up with TRBD1. The ends lost 12 bases at V and 0 bases at J; junction bases unmatched: 3. The CDR3 contains 12 residues. Germline V gene lookup returns CDR1 KGHDR and CDR2 SFDVKD. DNA for the CDR3: TGTGCCGTTGGGACAGACCAAGAGACCCAGTACGTC. It codes for CAVGTDQETQYV.

This clonotype showed up many times. The CDR3 sequence is CASSYPGGGSGRRTFYEQYF. CDR3 coding DNA: TGTGCCAGCAGTTACCCCGGTGGGGGTAGCGGGAGAAGGACATTCTACGAGCAGTACTTC. The chain is built from TRBV6-2 or TRBV6-3 and TRBJ2-7; the match to TRBD2 covers 9 bases. The V gene end was trimmed by 2 bases and the J gene end by 3 bases; junction bases not matched to a gene: 20. Germline values: CDR1 MNHEY, CDR2 SVGEGT. This CDR3 comprises 20 residues.

The rearrangement uses TRBV4-1 and TRBJ2-1, with D possibly matching TRBD1 (6 bases). V lost 4 bases, J lost 6 bases, and 10 bases lay in between. CDR3 length: 13 amino acids. CDR1 is MGHRA, CDR2 YSYEKL, per germline. CDR3 bases: TGCGCCAGCAGCCTCGGACAGCGCAATGAGCAGTTCTTC. Encoded protein: CASSLGQRNEQFF.

This clonotype was observed at least ten times. V usage is TRBV7-9 and J usage is TRBJ2-7, with D possibly matching TRBD2 (6 bases). CDR1 and CDR2 (germline): SEHNR, FQNEAQ (reference sequence). The V gene lost 7 bases and the J gene lost 1 base, with 14 bases spanning the gap. The CDR3 is 14 amino acids. The DNA for the CDR3 is TGTGCCAGCACAGATTCAGCGGGTTCCTACGAGCAGTACTTC. Its translation: CASTDSAGSYEQYF.

This clonotype was recorded at least ten times. The chain employs TRBV7-8 and TRBJ2-3; 10 positions agree with TRBD2. V lost 5 bases and J lost 1; bases outside the gene matches: 9. In germline, CDR1 is SGHVS, CDR2 FQNEAQ. The CDR3 sequence is 17 residues long. The CDR3 region has the DNA TGTGCCAGCAGCCCACGGACTAGCGGAGGGGGCACAGATACGCAGTATTTT. Protein sequence: CASSPRTSGGGTDTQYF.

The chain is built from TRBV27 and TRBJ2-3; TRBD2 matches 15 bases. Germline loops: CDR1 MNHEY, CDR2 SMNVEV (reference sequence). Losses at the gene ends were 6 bases for V and 7 bases for J; bases not matched to a gene: 5. The CDR3 sequence is 15 residues long. CDR3 sequence reads: CASSLGLAGGNTQYF. CDR3 bases: TGTGCCAGCAGCTTGGGACTAGCGGGAGGTAATACGCAGTATTTT.

This clonotype showed up many times. The rearrangement uses TRBV3-1 and TRBJ2-2, with 10 positions matching TRBD2. Trimming took 6 bases from V and 0 from J; bases not matched to a gene: 4. The V gene's germline CDR1 is LGHDT and CDR2 YNNKEL (reference sequence). The CDR3 extends over 16 amino acids. The CDR3 reads CASRPGLAANTGELFF. CDR3 in DNA: TGTGCCAGCAGGCCCGGACTAGCGGCGAACACCGGGGAGCTGTTTTTT.

The table lists this clonotype with many counts. V gene TRBV6-1 combines with J gene TRBJ1-5, with 9 nucleotides matching TRBD1. From germline, CDR1 is MNHNS and CDR2 SASEGT. This CDR3 comprises 14 residues. Losses at the gene ends were 6 bases for V and 4 bases for J; bases not matched to a gene: 4. The CDR3 sequence is CASRGQGLNQPQHF. The CDR3 bases are TGTGCCAGCAGGGGACAGGGTCTTAATCAGCCCCAGCATTTT.

This clonotype has at least ten counts. V and J are TRBV18 and TRBJ1-1, with D hard to call. V was shortened by 0 bases and J by 1 base, with 9 bases between the two germline ends. The CDR3 length is 15 residues. Germline CDR1 is KGHSH and CDR2 is LQKENI. The CDR3 sequence is CASSPPTGKNTEAFF. The CDR3 nucleotides are TGTGCCAGCTCACCACCAACGGGGAAGAACACTGAAGCTTTCTTT.

The J gene is TRBJ1-5, the V gene TRBV12-3 or TRBV12-4; no clear D gene. The CDR3 contains 15 residues. V was shortened by 1 base and J by 1 base, with 8 bases between the two germline ends. CDR3 DNA sequence: TGTGCCAGCAGTTTAGGTGACGACAGCAATCAGCCCCAGCATTTT. Protein: CASSLGDDSNQPQHF.

The chain combines TRBV4-1 with TRBJ2-1, with 9 bases matching TRBD2. This CDR3 is built from 17 residues. Germline lookup yields CDR1 MGHRA and CDR2 YSYEKL. J was trimmed by 4 bases and V by 1 base; bases with no gene match: 8. The CDR3 nucleotides read TGCGCCAGCAGCCAAGGCAACCTAGCGGGGTATTACAATGAGCAGTTCTTC. The encoded protein is CASSQGNLAGYYNEQFF.

In regard to this clonotype: A much larger clone differs by one base, so this may be a read error. The chain joins TRBV6-2 or TRBV6-3 to TRBJ2-3; 10 bases match TRBD2. The V gene end was trimmed by 4 bases and the J gene end by 6 bases; junction bases not matched to a gene: 10. Germline CDR1 and CDR2: MNHEY and SVGEGT. This CDR3 has 16 residues. Written as DNA, the CDR3 is TGTGCCAGCAGTTGGAGCGGGAGGGTGTCCTTGGATACGCAGTATTTT. Its translation is CASSWSGRVSLDTQYF.

The chain recombines TRBV30 with TRBJ2-7, with 8 bases that match TRBD2. This CDR3 has 12 residues. The V segment lost 4 bases and the J segment 6 bases; nucleotides outside the gene matches: 5. CDR1 is GTSNPN and CDR2 is SVGIG in the germline V gene (reference sequence). The CDR3 loop is CAWKGSGGEQYF. In DNA, the CDR3 is TGTGCCTGGAAGGGGAGCGGGGGCGAGCAGTACTTC.

This clonotype was recorded at least ten times. The chain joins TRBV11-1 to TRBJ2-1; D unclear. The ends were cut back, 5 bases at V and 1 base at J, with 18 bases in the middle. Germline V lookup: CDR1 SGHAT, CDR2 FQDESV (reference sequence). The CDR3 contains 17 residues. In nucleotides, the CDR3 is TGTGCCAGCAGCCGGCGAGTGGGTGGGGAATCCTACAATGAGCAGTTCTTC. Translated: CASSRRVGGESYNEQFF. The full variable domain, completed using reference TRBV11-1 and TRBJ2-1, is EAEVAQSPRYKITEKSQAVAFWCDPISGHATLYWYRQILGQGPELLVQFQDESVVDDSQLPKDRFSAERLKGVDSTLKIQPAELGDSAMYLCASSRRVGGESYNEQFFGPGTRLTVL.

The sample holds a few counts of this clonotype. The chain employs TRBV12-3 or TRBV12-4 and TRBJ2-2, with 7 bases identical to TRBD2. The CDR3 spans 16 residues. Unmatched junction bases numbered 12, after V lost 7 bases and J lost 4 bases. The CDR3 spells CASTSPAGAGTGELFF. For the CDR3, the DNA is TGTGCCAGCACCTCTCCGGCGGGAGCGGGCACCGGGGAGCTGTTTTTT.

The chain is built from TRBV7-3 and TRBJ2-1; the D is unclear. The CDR3 loop spans 13 amino acids. Germline lookup yields CDR1 SGHTA and CDR2 FQGTGA. The V end lost 3 bases, the J end lost 8 bases, and 11 bases lay between the germline ends. CDR3 coding DNA: TGTGCCAGCAGCTTCTCGACCGGGCATGAGCAGTTCTTC. The encoded protein is CASSFSTGHEQFF.

CDR3 amino acids: CASARLNTEAFF. The CDR3 bases are TGTGCCAGCGCTCGCTTGAACACTGAAGCTTTCTTT. The V gene is TRBV25-1, the J gene TRBJ1-1; D ambiguous. Germline V gene lookup returns CDR1 MGHDK and CDR2 SYGVNS. Trimming cost V 8 bases and J 0 bases, with 7 bases left between them. The CDR3 runs 12 residues.

This clonotype was detected only a few times. The rearrangement joins TRBV28 to TRBJ2-7, with 9 bases that match TRBD2. Germline CDR1 is MDHEN and CDR2 is SYDVKM. The CDR3 contains 19 residues. V lost 4 bases to trimming and J lost 6 bases; unmatched junction nucleotides: 22. The CDR3: CASSYSFPVAGAGTAEQYF. The CDR3 DNA reads as TGTGCCAGCAGTTACTCGTTTCCAGTAGCGGGGGCCGGGACCGCCGAGCAGTACTTC.

This clonotype was picked up a small number of times. The chain carries TRBV27 and TRBJ2-3, with a weak D call TRBD1 (7 bases). Germline CDR1 and CDR2: MNHEY and SMNVEV (reference sequence). The CDR3 runs to 17 residues. Trimming left V 7 bases short and J 5 bases short, with 25 bases between. CDR3 region: CASKESGGWGWEDTQYF. CDR3 nucleotides: TGTGCCAGCAAGGAATCAGGGGGGTGGGGCTGGGAAGATACGCAGTATTTT.

This clonotype has ten or more counts. The genes are TRBV12-3 or TRBV12-4 and TRBJ2-1; no clear D gene. CDR3 length: 16 amino acids. Between the trimmed V and J ends, which lost 6 bases and 2 bases, there was a span of 17 bases. The CDR3 sequence: CASSELMAVPYNEQFF. Written as DNA, the CDR3 is TGTGCCAGCAGCGAGCTAATGGCAGTCCCCTACAATGAGCAGTTCTTC.

Ten or more counts support this clonotype. V gene TRBV12-3 or TRBV12-4 combines with J gene TRBJ2-3; 9 bases match TRBD1. V was pared by 7 bases and J by 4 bases, with 6 bases of the junction left unmatched. The CDR3 sequence is 14 residues long. DNA of the CDR3: TGTGCCAGCACTCCGGGACAGGGAGCAGATACGCAGTATTTT. It specifies CASTPGQGADTQYF.

In its sample, this clonotype was seen many times. The chain has TRBV7-8 and TRBJ2-1; 7 bases agree with TRBD2. The CDR3 consists of 16 residues. Per the germline V gene, CDR1 is SGHVS and CDR2 is FQNEAQ. Trimming took 3 bases from V and 3 from J; bases not matched to a gene: 8. CDR3 amino acids: CASSFFTGTNYNEQFF. DNA for the CDR3: TGTGCCAGCAGCTTCTTTACCGGGACTAACTACAATGAGCAGTTCTTC.

There are many counts of this clonotype. The rearrangement joins TRBV6-2 or TRBV6-3 to TRBJ2-1, with TRBD1 identical over 7 bases. V dropped 5 bases and J dropped 6; count of bases not matched to a gene: 10. The V gene's germline CDR1 is MNHEY and CDR2 SVGEGT. CDR3 length: 15 residues. CDR3 nucleotides: TGTGCCAGCAGTCCCCTCGGGACAGCCTTCAATGAGCAGTTCTTC. Amino acids: CASSPLGTAFNEQFF.

This clonotype was observed many times. The V call is TRBV28, the J call TRBJ1-2, with a tentative D call TRBD1 (5 bases). Germline V gene lookup returns CDR1 MDHEN and CDR2 SYDVKM. V was trimmed by 3 bases and J by 4 bases, leaving 15 bases between them. The CDR3 covers 15 residues. The CDR3 sequence: CASSLPRESSYGYTF. In DNA, the CDR3 is TGTGCCAGCAGTTTGCCCAGGGAATCATCCTATGGCTACACCTTC.

This CDR3 is CSVAPAENIQYF. The DNA of the CDR3 is TGCAGCGTTGCTCCCGCAGAAAACATTCAGTACTTC. The J gene is TRBJ2-4, the V gene TRBV29-1; D not certain. The CDR3 is made up of 12 amino acids. Trimming removed 4 bases at V and 5 bases at J, with 9 bases between. Germline V gene lookup returns CDR1 SQVTM and CDR2 ANQGSEA.